These 32 T cell receptor beta chains were sequenced from one sample in a study of response to subunit inactivated influenza vaccine (dated by TCRdb to the late 2010s). The library was produced with RT-PCR. TCRdb lists the instrument as Illumina HiSeq 2500. TCRdb trimmed the raw reads at Q25, called clones with MiXCR and kept productive beta chains. Records with the same CDR3 protein are collapsed into one entry carrying the most frequent genes and DNA. The sample table shows approximately 700,000 distinct CDR3 sequences, and around 16% are seen once. The ten largest make up 11% of the sample. The specimen comprised PBMCs from blood, sampled 11 to 12 days after vaccination. The receptors here all came from a man aged 50 to 59 who received an inactivated influenza vaccine. Donor details come from another sample of the same person, matched by shared clones.

V is TRBV28 and J is TRBJ2-2; D is perhaps TRBD2 (6 bases). V lost 7 bases and J lost 3, with 12 bases in between. The length of the CDR3 is 14 residues. Germline V CDR1 and CDR2: MDHEN, SYDVKM. CDR3 residues: CASTGGLDTGELFF. In DNA, the CDR3 is TGTGCCAGCACCGGGGGTCTTGACACCGGGGAGCTGTTTTTT. Together with reference TRBV28 and TRBJ2-2, the CDR3 gives the full variable domain: DVKVTQSSRYLVKRTGEKVFLECVQDMDHENMFWYRQDPGLGLRLIYFSYDVKMKEKGDIPEGYSVSREKKERFSLILESASTNQTSMYLCASTGGLDTGELFFGEGSRLTVL.

This clonotype occurred a few times. V usage is TRBV6-1 and J usage is TRBJ2-7, with 7 positions matching TRBD2. Trimming cost V 6 bases and J 2 bases; bases outside gene matches: 7. CDR1 is MNHNS and CDR2 is SASEGT in the germline V gene. This CDR3 is built from 14 residues. DNA for the CDR3: TGTGCCAGCAGGGATCCGGGACTACCCTACGAGCAGTACTTC. Residues: CASRDPGLPYEQYF.

This clonotype has only a few counts. The chain links TRBV11-2 to TRBJ2-7; D is possibly TRBD1 (6 bases). V lost 4 bases to trimming and J lost 2 bases, with 12 bases between them. This CDR3 is built from 14 residues. Per germline, CDR1 SGHAT and CDR2 FQNNGV. CDR3 in DNA: TGTGCCAGCAGCTCCGGGACAACGACCTACGAGCAGTACTTC. Its protein product is CASSSGTTTYEQYF. Supplemented by reference TRBV11-2 and TRBJ2-7, the full variable domain reads EAGVAQSPRYKIIEKRQSVAFWCNPISGHATLYWYQQILGQGPKLLIQFQNNGVVDDSQLPKDRFSAERLKGVDSTLKIQPAKLEDSAVYLCASSSGTTTYEQYFGPGTRLTVT.

This rearrangement joins TRBV12-3 or TRBV12-4 to TRBJ2-2; TRBD1 or TRBD2 may be the D gene (5 bases each). With 6 bases removed from V and 2 bases from J, the gap between germline ends came to 13 bases. CDR3 length equals 15 residues. CDR3 sequence: CASSYGTGNTGELFF. The CDR3 DNA follows: TGTGCCAGCAGCTACGGGACGGGAAACACCGGGGAGCTGTTTTTT.

This clonotype was observed a few times. The chain uses TRBV20-1 and TRBJ1-6, with TRBD1 matching 9 bases. V shed 6 bases, J shed 9 bases, and the junction held 9 bases outside the gene matches. This CDR3 contains 14 residues. The germline gives CDR1 DFQATT, CDR2 SNEGSKA (reference sequence). The CDR3 is CSADRRDRASPLHF. CDR3 DNA sequence: TGCAGTGCCGACCGCCGGGACAGGGCTTCACCCCTCCACTTT.

This clonotype was found a few times. The chain combines TRBV6-2 or TRBV6-3 with TRBJ2-2; D is ambiguous. The CDR3 is 14 amino acids. Deletions cut 6 bases from V and 6 bases from J, with 14 bases between. Germline V gives CDR1 MNHEY, CDR2 SVGEGT. The CDR3, as DNA: TGTGCCAGCAGGCGGACCCTACGGTCCGGGGAGCTGTTTTTT. It encodes CASRRTLRSGELFF.

The CDR3 region has the DNA TGCGCCAGCAGCCAATCGGGGTTCAATGAGCAGTTCTTC. Translating gives CASSQSGFNEQFF. The V call is TRBV4-1, the J call TRBJ2-1; possible D gene TRBD2, 5 bases. The V end lost 2 bases, the J end lost 6 bases, and 8 bases lay between the germline ends. CDR1 and CDR2 (germline): MGHRA, YSYEKL. CDR3 length: 13 residues.

The chain links TRBV3-1 to TRBJ2-7; weak D call: TRBD2 (5 bases). V lost 1 base and J lost 7, with 11 bases in between. CDR3 size: 13 residues. The germline gives CDR1 LGHDT, CDR2 YNNKEL (reference sequence). CDR3 residues: CASSQAVRREQYF. The CDR3 nucleotides read TGTGCCAGCAGCCAAGCCGTAAGGAGGGAGCAGTACTTC.

The chain couples TRBV5-6 to TRBJ2-7, with D maybe TRBD2 (5 bases). The V end lost 2 bases, the J end lost 4 bases, and 13 bases lay between the germline ends. Germline assignment: CDR1 SGHDT and CDR2 YYEEEE. The CDR3 covers 14 residues. The CDR3 protein is CASSLGYRGYEQYF. The CDR3 DNA sequence: TGTGCCAGCAGCTTAGGGTACCGGGGTTACGAGCAGTACTTC.

The chain recombines TRBV18 with TRBJ2-1, with 8 bases lining up with TRBD1. The CDR3 covers 16 residues. With V trimmed by 4 bases and J by 0 bases, 5 bases remained unmatched. Germline V CDR1 and CDR2: KGHSH, LQKENI. This CDR3 is CASSRDRRSSYNEQFF. The CDR3 coding sequence is TGTGCCAGCTCACGGGACAGGCGAAGCTCCTACAATGAGCAGTTCTTC. The full variable domain, with the rest looked up from reference TRBV18 and TRBJ2-1, is NAGVMQNPRHLVRRRGQEARLRCSPMKGHSHVYWYRQLPEEGLKFMVYLQKENIIDESGMPKERFSAEFPKEGPSILRIQQVVRGDSAAYFCASSRDRRSSYNEQFFGPGTRLTVL.

This clonotype was seen at least ten times. This chain joins TRBV10-3 and TRBJ2-1; 8 nucleotides match TRBD1. V shed 11 bases, J shed 0 bases, and the junction held 3 bases outside the gene matches. This CDR3 is 13 amino acids long. CDR1 ENHRY and CDR2 SYGVKD come from the germline V gene. CDR3 sequence: CASRGLSYNEQFF. In DNA form, the CDR3 reads TGTGCCTCCAGGGGGCTCTCCTACAATGAGCAGTTCTTC.

In its sample, this clonotype was seen many times. DNA for the CDR3: TGCAGCGTTGATGATGGACAGGGTTTGAATGGCTACACCTTC. It translates to CSVDDGQGLNGYTF. The gene calls are TRBV29-1 and TRBJ1-2; 8 bases map to TRBD1. Germline CDR1 and CDR2: SQVTM and ANQGSEA. This CDR3 spans 14 amino acids. The V gene end was trimmed by 3 bases and the J gene end by 6 bases; junction bases not matched to a gene: 9.

Only a few counts were recorded for this clonotype. The chain is built from TRBV4-3 and TRBJ2-1; D perhaps matches TRBD1 (5 bases). There are 15 residues in the CDR3. V was cut by 7 bases and J by 3 bases, with 16 bases left in between. Per germline, CDR1 LGHNA and CDR2 YSLEER. CDR3 in DNA: TGCGCCAGCACGAACGTGGGCAGGGACTACAATGAGCAGTTCTTC. It yields the protein CASTNVGRDYNEQFF.

This clonotype appeared many times. The V gene is TRBV7-2, the J gene TRBJ2-7, with 14 bases that match TRBD2. Germline lookup yields CDR1 SGHTA and CDR2 FQGNSA. V dropped 3 bases and J dropped 6; count of bases not matched to a gene: 4. The CDR3 covers 15 residues. This CDR3 reads CASSLTSGGATEQYF. The CDR3 nucleotides read TGTGCCAGCAGCTTGACTAGCGGGGGGGCTACCGAGCAGTACTTC.

This clonotype was counted between two and nine times. DNA of the CDR3: TGTGCCAGCAGTTTACCTAGCGGGGAGAACACCGGGGAGCTGTTTTTT. It specifies CASSLPSGENTGELFF. V is TRBV12-3 or TRBV12-4 and J is TRBJ2-2; 9 bases are a match to TRBD2. The ends lost 2 bases at V and 1 base at J; junction bases unmatched: 2. This CDR3 is built from 16 residues.

This clonotype was observed a handful of times. This chain links TRBV12-3 or TRBV12-4 with TRBJ2-5; the D is unclear. This CDR3 contains 14 residues. Deletions cut 5 bases from V and 7 bases from J, with 17 bases between. Here the CDR3 DNA reads TGTGCCAGCAGTCCATCCCCCCCAGCTTGGACCCAGTACTTC. Protein sequence: CASSPSPPAWTQYF.

This clonotype was seen only a few times. The V and J genes are TRBV7-2 and TRBJ1-6, with 7 bases fitting TRBD1. The germline gives CDR1 SGHTA, CDR2 FQGNSA. V was pared by 5 bases and J by 10 bases, with 8 bases of the junction left unmatched. This CDR3 is 14 amino acids long. The CDR3 sequence: CASSPDRVRSPLHF. As DNA, the CDR3 is TGTGCCAGCAGCCCCGACAGGGTTAGATCACCCCTCCACTTT. The full variable domain, its missing parts supplied by reference TRBV7-2 and TRBJ1-6, is GAGVSQSPSNKVTEKGKDVELRCDPISGHTALYWYRQSLGQGLEFLIYFQGNSAPDKSGLPSDRFSAERTGGSVSTLTIQRTQQEDSAVYLCASSPDRVRSPLHFGNGTRLTVT.

The sample holds a few counts of this clonotype. V is TRBV7-2 and J is TRBJ2-3; 10 bases agree with TRBD2. CDR1 is SGHTA, CDR2 FQGNSA, per germline. Trimming removed 1 base from V and 8 bases from J; junction bases left unmatched: 12. The CDR3 loop spans 17 amino acids. DNA of the CDR3: TGTGCCAGCAGCTTAGTTTGGGCTAGCGGGGGTCGTGGTACGCAGTATTTT. Residues: CASSLVWASGGRGTQYF.

The rearrangement uses TRBV5-1 and TRBJ2-5, with a tentative D call TRBD2 (6 bases). The germline V gene has CDR1 SGHRS and CDR2 YFSETQ. V was clipped by 2 bases and J by 5 bases, with 19 bases between them. CDR3 size: 16 residues. DNA of the CDR3: TGCGCCAGCAGCTTTCCGGGACTGGGGTCCGGTGAGACCCAGTACTTC. Amino acids: CASSFPGLGSGETQYF.

J is TRBJ2-5 and V is TRBV20-1, with a tentative D call TRBD2 (6 bases). The ends were cut back, 1 base at V and 7 bases at J, with 10 bases in the middle. This CDR3 is built from 12 residues. Looked up from germline, CDR1 is DFQATT and CDR2 is SNEGSKA (reference sequence). The CDR3 DNA follows: TGCAGTGCTAGAGTTGGGACTGGGACCCAGTACTTC. Translated, it gives CSARVGTGTQYF.

This clonotype came up many times. In DNA form, the CDR3 reads TGTGCCAGCAGTGAAGGGACCGGGGAGCTGTTTTTT. It is translated as CASSEGTGELFF. The chain is built from TRBV25-1 and TRBJ2-2; D unresolved. CDR1 MGHDK and CDR2 SYGVNS come from the germline V gene. Trimming stripped 2 bases from V and 5 bases from J, with 3 bases between. The CDR3 runs to 12 residues.

V usage is TRBV5-1 and J usage is TRBJ2-4; 7 bases map to TRBD2. The J segment lost 8 bases and the V segment lost 7 bases, leaving 9 bases of the junction unmatched. The germline gives CDR1 SGHRS, CDR2 YFSETQ. The CDR3 has 13 residues. CDR3 bases: TGCGCCAGCGGTGAGGCGGGGGTAGACATTCAGTACTTC. It translates to CASGEAGVDIQYF.

This clonotype turned up a few times. The V and J genes are TRBV2 and TRBJ2-3; TRBD2 matches at 14 bases. Germline CDR1 SNHLY, CDR2 FYNNEI. Trimming cost V 4 bases and J 6 bases; bases outside gene matches: 3. The CDR3 extends over 15 amino acids. The CDR3 DNA follows: TGTGCCAGCAGTGGAGGGACTAGCGGGAGTGATACGCAGTATTTT. Its protein product is CASSGGTSGSDTQYF.

CDR3 coding DNA: TGCAGTGCTAGGTTGGCTAGCGGTCGTTCGACGGGCAATGAGCAGTTCTTC. The encoded protein is CSARLASGRSTGNEQFF. The genes are TRBV20-1 and TRBJ2-1; TRBD2 agrees at 7 bases. The CDR3 is made up of 17 amino acids. Germline loops: CDR1 DFQATT, CDR2 SNEGSKA (reference sequence). Trimming at V came to 3 bases and at J to 6 bases, leaving 17 bases not matched to a gene.

This clonotype was seen only a few times. The V call is TRBV7-2, the J call TRBJ2-5; D is ambiguous. Germline CDR1 SGHTA, CDR2 FQGNSA. CDR3 length equals 14 residues. Deletions cut 2 bases from V and 2 bases from J, with 9 bases between. The CDR3 bases are TGTGCCAGCAGCTTATTTCCCGGACAAGAGACCCAGTACTTC. This sequence encodes CASSLFPGQETQYF. Full variable domain (remainder filled in from reference TRBV7-2 and TRBJ2-5): GAGVSQSPSNKVTEKGKDVELRCDPISGHTALYWYRQSLGQGLEFLIYFQGNSAPDKSGLPSDRFSAERTGGSVSTLTIQRTQQEDSAVYLCASSLFPGQETQYFGPGTRLLVL.

The CDR3 is CASNHQGQGLTSGNTIYF. The CDR3 DNA follows: TGTGCCAGCAACCATCAGGGACAGGGTCTAACCTCTGGAAACACCATATATTTT. The gene calls are TRBV12-3 or TRBV12-4 and TRBJ1-3; TRBD1 matches at 9 bases. Trimming took 7 bases from V and 0 from J; bases not matched to a gene: 13. CDR3 size: 18 residues.

This clonotype was found a few times. V usage is TRBV5-1 and J usage is TRBJ2-7, with 8 bases lining up with TRBD2. Germline assignment: CDR1 SGHRS and CDR2 YFSETQ. The V segment lost 0 bases and the J segment 1 base; nucleotides outside the gene matches: 6. CDR3 size: 16 residues. CDR3 amino acids: CASSLAVGRASYEQYF. The DNA for the CDR3 is TGCGCCAGCAGCTTGGCCGTCGGGAGGGCTTCCTACGAGCAGTACTTC.

This clonotype was recorded a few times. This chain uses TRBV20-1 with TRBJ2-1, with a tentative D call TRBD2 (7 bases). V dropped 3 bases and J dropped 2 bases, with 14 bases sitting between them. CDR1 is DFQATT and CDR2 is SNEGSKA in the germline V gene (reference sequence). The CDR3 consists of 15 residues. The CDR3 sequence is CSARGGDKPYNEQFF. CDR3 DNA: TGCAGTGCTAGGGGGGGGGACAAACCCTACAATGAGCAGTTCTTC.

This clonotype was seen ten or more times. The rearrangement links TRBV12-3 or TRBV12-4 to TRBJ2-3; 11 bases are shared with TRBD2. This CDR3 contains 15 residues. V was pared by 3 bases and J by 3 bases, with 2 bases of the junction left unmatched. CDR3 in amino acids: CASSFLAGGTDTQYF. The DNA for the CDR3 is TGTGCCAGCAGTTTTCTAGCGGGGGGAACAGATACGCAGTATTTT.

This clonotype appeared a few times. The chain is built from TRBV12-3 or TRBV12-4 and TRBJ1-6; TRBD1 aligns across 7 bases. The trim removed 2 bases at V and 10 bases at J, leaving 11 bases unmatched. This CDR3 has 16 residues. CDR3 in DNA: TGTGCCAGCAGTTTAAGGGGGCAGGGGGAAGGCTCACCCCTCCACTTT. As protein: CASSLRGQGEGSPLHF.

This chain connects TRBV6-4 to TRBJ1-4, with D possibly matching TRBD1 (5 bases). This CDR3 has 14 residues. CDR1 MRHNA and CDR2 SNTAGT come from the germline V gene. Trimming pared 6 bases from V and 8 bases from J, leaving 16 bases between. The chain's CDR3 is CASREGQGYEKLFF. The DNA of the CDR3 is TGTGCCAGCAGAGAAGGGCAGGGATACGAAAAACTGTTTTTT.

This clonotype was seen only a few times. The chain has TRBV28 and TRBJ2-1, with a weak D call TRBD1 (7 bases). Trimming took 3 bases from V and 5 from J, leaving 14 bases between them. Per the germline V gene, CDR1 is MDHEN and CDR2 is SYDVKM. The CDR3 is made up of 15 amino acids. CDR3 sequence (DNA): TGTGCCAGCAGTTTTGCGGGACAGAGTAACAATGAGCAGTTCTTC. It is translated as CASSFAGQSNNEQFF.